The 8 T cell receptor beta chains listed next were all sequenced from one sample in a study of beta chain features in type 1 diabetes. Of the isolated RNA, all was reverse transcribed, and so the sequenced material was expressed TCRB transcripts. Clones were sequenced by immunoSEQ multiplex PCR, and TCRdb holds only the in-frame ones, with some missing. This table holds roughly 230,000 clones, around 9.6% found once. Source material: naive CD4+ T cells from blood. The receptors stem from a woman younger than 30 in good health.

This clone was seen a handful of times. At the DNA level, this CDR3 is encoded by other sequences in the same sample as well. The chain employs TRBV5-1 and TRBJ2-1; no clear D gene. V shed 0 bases and J shed 0 bases, with 7 bases lying between them. This CDR3 region has 15 residues. CDR1 and CDR2 (germline): SGHRS, YFSETQ. The CDR3, as DNA: TGCGCCAGCAGCTTGGCGCCGAGCTCCTACAATGAGCAGTTCTTC. Encoded protein: CASSLAPSSYNEQFF.

This clone was detected only a few times. This chain connects TRBV6-5 to TRBJ1-3; TRBD1 might be the D (5 bases). Trimming stripped 7 bases from V and 0 bases from J, with 10 bases between. This CDR3 contains 14 residues. Germline V gene sequence: CDR1 MNHEY, CDR2 SVGAGI. DNA of the CDR3: TGTGCCAGCATCTTCGGGGGCTCTGGAAACACCATATATTTT. The encoded protein is CASIFGGSGNTIYF.

The chain couples TRBV2 to TRBJ1-2, with 8 bases aligning to TRBD1. The junction had 1 base not matched to a gene; V was cut back by 2 bases and J by 8 bases. Per germline, CDR1 SNHLY and CDR2 FYNNEI. The CDR3 spans 12 residues. The CDR3 region has the DNA TGTGCCAGCAGTGAACAGGGGGCCGGCTACACCTTC. The encoded protein is CASSEQGAGYTF.

This chain joins TRBV7-2 and TRBJ2-3, with D unclear. V was shortened by 1 base and J by 2 bases, with 10 bases between the two germline ends. CDR3 length: 15 amino acids. Germline CDR1 reads SGHTA; CDR2 reads FQGNSA. CDR3 residues: CASSLEVASTDTQYF. In nucleotides, the CDR3 is TGTGCCAGCAGCTTAGAAGTAGCCTCCACAGATACGCAGTATTTT.

V is TRBV6-5 and J is TRBJ2-1, with D unresolved. V lost 2 bases to trimming and J lost 0 bases, with 8 bases between them. The V gene's germline CDR1 is MNHEY and CDR2 SVGAGI. This CDR3 is built from 15 residues. This chain's CDR3 is CASSYDWSSYNEQFF. Here the CDR3 DNA reads TGTGCCAGCAGTTACGACTGGAGCTCCTACAATGAGCAGTTCTTC.

The V gene is TRBV7-2, the J gene TRBJ1-2; D may be TRBD1 (5 bases). There are 15 residues in the CDR3. With 2 bases removed from V and 4 bases from J, the gap between germline ends came to 14 bases. CDR1 and CDR2 from the germline V gene are SGHTA and FQGNSA. DNA of the CDR3: TGTGCCAGCAGCTTATTGGGCGCGGGGGGCTATGGCTACACCTTC. Its protein product is CASSLLGAGGYGYTF.

This clone was found a few times. This rearrangement joins TRBV4-1 to TRBJ1-2; no clear D. The CDR3 totals 13 residues. Trimming took 4 bases from V and 4 from J, leaving 10 bases between them. Germline V lookup: CDR1 MGHRA, CDR2 YSYEKL. CDR3 in amino acids: CASSLQRGYGYTF. CDR3 DNA sequence: TGCGCCAGCAGCCTCCAGCGTGGCTATGGCTACACCTTC.

This clone has just a few counts. The chain is built from TRBV6-5 and TRBJ1-2, with D hard to call. The CDR3 is 14 amino acids. V was trimmed by 5 bases and J by 7 bases, leaving 17 bases between them. CDR1 and CDR2 from the germline V gene are MNHEY and SVGAGI. CDR3 protein: CASSPSGREGGYTF. The DNA of the CDR3 is TGTGCCAGCAGTCCATCTGGGAGGGAGGGTGGCTACACCTTC.